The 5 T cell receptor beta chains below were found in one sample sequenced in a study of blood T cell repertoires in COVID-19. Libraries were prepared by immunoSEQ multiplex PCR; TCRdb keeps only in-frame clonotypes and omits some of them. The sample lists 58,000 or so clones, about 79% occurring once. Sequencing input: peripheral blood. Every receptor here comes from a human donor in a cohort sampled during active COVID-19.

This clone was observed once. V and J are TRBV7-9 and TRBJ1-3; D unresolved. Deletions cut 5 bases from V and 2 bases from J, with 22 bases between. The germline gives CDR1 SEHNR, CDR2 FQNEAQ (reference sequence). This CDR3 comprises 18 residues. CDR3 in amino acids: CASSRFPRFPNTGNTIYF. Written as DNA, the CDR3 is TGTGCCAGCAGCCGATTTCCCCGGTTCCCTAATACTGGAAACACCATATATTTT.

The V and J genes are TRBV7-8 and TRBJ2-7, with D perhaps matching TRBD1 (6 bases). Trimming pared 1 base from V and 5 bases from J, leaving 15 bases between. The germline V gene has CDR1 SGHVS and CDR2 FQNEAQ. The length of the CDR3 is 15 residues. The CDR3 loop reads CASSLETGIPHEQYF. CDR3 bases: TGTGCCAGCAGCTTAGAGACAGGTATCCCGCACGAGCAGTACTTC.

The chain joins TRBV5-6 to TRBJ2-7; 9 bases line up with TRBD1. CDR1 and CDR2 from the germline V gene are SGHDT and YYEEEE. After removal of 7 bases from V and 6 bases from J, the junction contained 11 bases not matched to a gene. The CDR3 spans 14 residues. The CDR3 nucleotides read TGTGCCAGCGGAAGAACCGGGACAGGGCGCGAGCAGTACTTC. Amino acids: CASGRTGTGREQYF.

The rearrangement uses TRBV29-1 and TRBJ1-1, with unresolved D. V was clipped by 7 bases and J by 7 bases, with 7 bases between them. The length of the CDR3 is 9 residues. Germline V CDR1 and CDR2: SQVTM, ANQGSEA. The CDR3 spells CSDAGEAFF. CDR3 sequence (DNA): TGCAGCGATGCGGGTGAAGCTTTCTTT.

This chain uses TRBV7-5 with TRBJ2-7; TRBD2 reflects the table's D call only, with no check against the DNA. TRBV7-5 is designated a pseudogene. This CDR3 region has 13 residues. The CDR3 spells CARSLERQYEQYF. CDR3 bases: TGTGCCAGAAGCTTAGAGAGGCAGTACGAGCAGTACTTC.